The 4 T cell receptor beta chains below all came from one sample that was sequenced in a study of control samples from healthy donors and cancer patients. Sequencing was performed with immunoSEQ multiplex PCR; in TCRdb, only in-frame clones are kept and a portion is missing. The sample lists roughly 12,000 clones, roughly 95% occurring once. Sequencing was done on a sample of PBMCs. The receptors stem from a man between 65 and 79 years old with head and neck cancer.

CDR3 amino acids: CAISESTGALSPLHF. The CDR3 nucleotides are TGTGCCATCAGTGAGTCAACGGGGGCGTTGTCACCCCTCCACTTT. The V call is TRBV10-3, the J call TRBJ1-6; D perhaps matches TRBD1 (6 bases). CDR1 and CDR2 (germline): ENHRY, SYGVKD. V was trimmed by 0 bases and J by 10 bases, leaving 13 bases between them. The length of the CDR3 is 15 residues.

The chain couples TRBV11-2 to TRBJ2-3, with D possibly being TRBD2 (5 bases). V lost 5 bases and J lost 4, with 10 bases in between. This CDR3 spans 13 amino acids. Germline V gene sequence: CDR1 SGHAT, CDR2 FQNNGV. The CDR3 nucleotides read TGTGCCAGCAGCCCCGGGAAGGCAGATACGCAGTATTTT. This sequence encodes CASSPGKADTQYF. Full variable domain (outside the CDR3, taken from reference TRBV11-2 and TRBJ2-3): EAGVAQSPRYKIIEKRQSVAFWCNPISGHATLYWYQQILGQGPKLLIQFQNNGVVDDSQLPKDRFSAERLKGVDSTLKIQPAKLEDSAVYLCASSPGKADTQYFGPGTRLTVL.

This clone has a single count. The CDR3 nucleotides read TGTGCCAGCAGCCCTAGGACTAGCGGGGGAGAAGAGACCCAGTACTTC. Residues: CASSPRTSGGEETQYF. The chain joins TRBV7-7 to TRBJ2-5; 13 bases fit TRBD2. There are 16 residues in the CDR3. Germline V gives CDR1 SSHAT, CDR2 FNYEAQ (reference sequence). V lost 5 bases, J lost 3 bases, and 6 bases stayed unmatched.

The chain carries TRBV5-1 and TRBJ2-3; TRBD2 might be the D (6 bases). Between the trimmed V and J ends, which lost 0 bases and 10 bases, there was a span of 12 bases. The CDR3 is made up of 13 amino acids. The V gene's germline CDR1 is SGHRS and CDR2 YFSETQ. For the CDR3, the DNA is TGCGCCAGCAGCTTGGGGGTAGCGGAGGCGCAGTATTTT. Encoded protein: CASSLGVAEAQYF. The full variable domain, rest sourced from reference TRBV5-1 and TRBJ2-3, is KAGVTQTPRYLIKTRGQQVTLSCSPISGHRSVSWYQQTPGQGLQFLFEYFSETQRNKGNFPGRFSGRQFSNSRSEMNVSTLELGDSALYLCASSLGVAEAQYFGPGTRLTVL.